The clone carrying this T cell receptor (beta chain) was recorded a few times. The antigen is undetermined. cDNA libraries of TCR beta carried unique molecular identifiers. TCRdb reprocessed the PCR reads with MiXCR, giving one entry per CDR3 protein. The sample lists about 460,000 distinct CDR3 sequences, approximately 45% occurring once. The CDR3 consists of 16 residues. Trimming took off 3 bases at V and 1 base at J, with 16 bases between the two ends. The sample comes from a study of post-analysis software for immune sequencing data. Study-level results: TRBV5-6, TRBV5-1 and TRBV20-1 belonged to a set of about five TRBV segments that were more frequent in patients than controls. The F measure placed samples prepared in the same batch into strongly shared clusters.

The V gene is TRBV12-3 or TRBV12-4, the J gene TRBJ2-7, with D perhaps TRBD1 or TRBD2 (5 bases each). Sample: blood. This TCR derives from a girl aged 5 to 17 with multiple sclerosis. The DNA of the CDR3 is TGTGCCAGCAGTTTGTGGGGGTCCATCCTATCCTACGAGCAGTACTTC. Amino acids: CASSLWGSILSYEQYF.